This T cell receptor beta chain appears in the sequencing data of a study of response to subunit inactivated influenza vaccine. V lost 7 bases and J lost 5; bases outside the gene matches: 11. Germline V lookup: CDR1 DFQATT, CDR2 SNEGSKA (reference sequence). CDR3 length equals 17 residues. MiXCR, run by TCRdb on the RT-PCR reads, gives a single entry per CDR3 protein. This sample carries 650,000 to 800,000 distinct CDR3 sequences, about 14% of them seen once, and the ten largest clones take approximately 7%. This clonotype was counted ten times or more. The J gene is TRBJ2-1, the V gene TRBV20-1; 16 nucleotides line up with TRBD2. The material was PBMCs from blood, obtained about 14 days before vaccination. This receptor was taken from a man aged 45 to 65 who received an inactivated influenza vaccine. CDR3: CSVEGLAGGRLDNEQFF. The CDR3, as DNA: TGCAGTGTCGAGGGACTAGCGGGAGGGAGGCTTGACAATGAGCAGTTCTTC.